This T cell receptor beta chain stems from a study of cytotoxic CD8 clonotypes in ibrutinib-treated CLL. Overall study context: Response samples were taken after a median roughly twelve months of treatment, range 6 to 36. The samples contained approximately 280,000 productive templates on average. They also contained an average of roughly 99,000 productive rearrangements.

About this clone itself: Its target is not known.

Study conclusions and caveats: Sampling times differed between sustained-remission and progressing patients. Public clonotypes, rarely seen, contracted or held steady on treatment.

The CDR3 is made up of 13 amino acids. V lost 3 bases, J lost 5 bases, and 3 bases stayed unmatched. Germline V lookup: CDR1 ENHRY, CDR2 SYGVKD. The repertoire was sequenced with immunoSEQ multiplex PCR; TCRdb's copy has only in-frame clones and lacks some. The data show roughly 250,000 clones, 60% to 75% seen once. The chain carries TRBV10-3 and TRBJ2-5; 7 nucleotides match TRBD2. The sequence was collected from a human donor with chronic lymphocytic leukemia. This sample comprised PBMCs, obtained after 24 months of ibrutinib treatment. The CDR3 here is CAISDWGGETQYF. DNA of the CDR3: TGTGCCATCAGTGATTGGGGGGGTGAGACCCAGTACTTC.